This TCR beta chain derives from a study of cytomegalovirus exposure and HLA in healthy donors. Turning to the study itself: Per a later analysis, the approximately 700 first-cohort and approximately 120 validation repertoires shared one platform.

The table lists this clone with a count of one. Its antigen is unknown. The donors were in the approximately 120-subject validation cohort, distinct from the roughly 700-subject first cohort. V gave up 1 base and J gave up 8 bases, with 18 bases separating them. The CDR3 consists of 15 residues. Germline lookup yields CDR1 SGHAT and CDR2 FQNNGV. Whole-study results and caveats: Reportedly, diagnosis of cytomegalovirus status by the classifier showed high specificity and sensitivity.

TCRdb's table, derived via immunoSEQ multiplex PCR, lists solely in-frame clones and lacks some. The table lists about 150,000 clones, about 89% of them singletons, with about 3.1% in the top ten. The TCR sequence derives from a woman between 18 and 29 years old in good health and CMV-seropositive. The sample comprised PBMCs. This chain joins TRBV11-2 and TRBJ2-7, with a possible D match to TRBD2 (5 bases). Here the CDR3 reads CASSLVGGSLSQQYF. As DNA, the CDR3 is TGTGCCAGCAGCTTAGTAGGTGGGAGTCTTTCCCAGCAGTACTTC.